A selection of T cell receptor beta chains follows, all from one sample in a study of tumor-infiltrating lymphocytes in primary liver carcinoma. Using its own MiXCR run on the multiplex PCR reads, TCRdb lists one record per CDR3 protein. The table shows roughly 180,000 distinct CDR3 sequences, with approximately 60% occurring only once. The sample taken for sequencing was peripheral blood. All receptors come from a man in his forties with primary liver carcinoma and hepatitis B virus infection. CDR3s include the opening cysteine and the closing phenylalanine or tryptophan. A D gene is named only where the DNA matches it firmly. Clone size is stated in some rows and not others, as once, few, many or a class when expanded.

j_call clone_size d_call v_call cdr3_nt cdr3_aa
TRBJ1-1 . . TRBV4-1 TGCGCCAGCAGCCAAGATCCGGGGAGGAACACTGAAGCTTTCTTT CASSQDPGRNTEAFF
TRBJ2-7 . . TRBV29-1 TGCAGCGTTGGGGCTGCCGGGACGGTCTACGAGCAGTACTTC CSVGAAGTVYEQYF
TRBJ2-4 few . TRBV29-1 TGCAGCGCTGATTCCGGGACACGGAATCTTGGTATTCAGTACTTC CSADSGTRNLGIQYF
TRBJ2-3 . TRBD1 TRBV11-2 TGTGTCAGCAGCCCGGGGAGACTCACAGGGGCGCAGACAGATACGCAGTATTTT CVSSPGRLTGAQTDTQYF
TRBJ1-4 many . TRBV11-2 TGTGCCAGCAGCCCAGCGGGTGGGAATGAAAAACTGTTTTTT CASSPAGGNEKLFF
TRBJ2-1 few TRBD1 TRBV29-1 TGCAGCGTTTGCGACAGGGGGGTTGAGCAGTTCTTC CSVCDRGVEQFF
TRBJ2-6 . . TRBV29-1 TGCAGCGGGGTGTCCTGGGCCAACGTCCTGACTTTC CSGVSWANVLTF
TRBJ1-6 . . TRBV11-1 TGTGCCAGCAGCCCCGGACAGACCAATTCAGCCCTCCACTTT CASSPGQTNSALHF
TRBJ2-7 . . TRBV5-1 TGCGCCAGCAGCAGAGCTACAGGGGACTCCTCCTACGAGCAGTACTTC CASSRATGDSSYEQYF
TRBJ1-2 . . TRBV28 TGTGCCAGCAGTTTAGCAGGGGAGGGCTACACCTTC CASSLAGEGYTF
TRBJ2-2 . . TRBV11-2 TGTGCCAGGTTCCGCCCGGAGGCGCCATCGCGGAACACCGGGGAGCTGTTTTTT CARFRPEAPSRNTGELFF
TRBJ2-1 . . TRBV7-9 TGTGTCAGCACTCCGTGGAGGGAGGCAGGGTACAATGAGCAGTTCTTC CVSTPWREAGYNEQFF
TRBJ1-1 few . TRBV14 TGTGCCAGCAGCCGGATGACGGGGAACACTGAAGCTTTCTTT CASSRMTGNTEAFF
TRBJ1-1 . . TRBV6-1 TGTGCCAGCAGAGAAGACTTCTGGGGAAACACTGAAGCTTTCTTT CASREDFWGNTEAFF
TRBJ1-5 few . TRBV29-1 TGCAGCGAGTTCTTGCCGGGACACGATAGCAATCAGCCCCAGCATTTT CSEFLPGHDSNQPQHF
TRBJ2-3 . . TRBV12-5 TGTGCTAGAATCTCAGGGGGGGAGGACCCCCCTCGTCCAGATACGCAGTATTTT CARISGGEDPPRPDTQYF
TRBJ2-2 . . TRBV5-1 TGCGCCAGCACCAGAGAACAGGAGAACACCGGGGAGCTGTTTTTT CASTREQENTGELFF
TRBJ1-1 few . TRBV29-1 TGCAGCGTTGAACCCGACTGGAACACTGAAGCTTTCTTT CSVEPDWNTEAFF
TRBJ2-2 few TRBD2 TRBV29-1 TGCAGCGTACGGACTAGCGGGACGAACACCGGGGAGCTGTTTTTT CSVRTSGTNTGELFF
TRBJ2-2 . TRBD1 TRBV12-3/TRBV12-4 TGTGCCAGCAGTTTGGGACAGGGTGCGACCGGGAAGCTGTTTTTT CASSLGQGATGKLFF
TRBJ2-7 . . TRBV5-1 TGCGCCAGCAGCTCCGGCGGGACAGTCTACGAGCAGTACTTC CASSSGGTVYEQYF
TRBJ2-2 . . TRBV11-3 TGTACCAGCAGCTTAGGACAGTTTGACACCGGGGAGCTGTTTTTT CTSSLGQFDTGELFF